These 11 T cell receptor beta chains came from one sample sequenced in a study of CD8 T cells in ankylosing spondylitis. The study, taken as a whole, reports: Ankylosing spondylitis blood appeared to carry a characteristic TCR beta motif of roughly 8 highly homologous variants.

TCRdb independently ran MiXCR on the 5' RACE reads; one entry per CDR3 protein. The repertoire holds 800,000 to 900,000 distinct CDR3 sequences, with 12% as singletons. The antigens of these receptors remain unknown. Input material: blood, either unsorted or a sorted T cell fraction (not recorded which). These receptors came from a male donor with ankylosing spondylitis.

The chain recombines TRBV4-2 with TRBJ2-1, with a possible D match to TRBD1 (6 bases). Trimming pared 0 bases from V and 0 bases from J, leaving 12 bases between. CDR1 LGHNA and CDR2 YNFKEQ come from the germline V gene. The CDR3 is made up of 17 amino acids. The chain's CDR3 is CASSQDLGQSSYNEQFF. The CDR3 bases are TGTGCCAGCAGCCAAGATCTTGGACAGAGCTCCTACAATGAGCAGTTCTTC.

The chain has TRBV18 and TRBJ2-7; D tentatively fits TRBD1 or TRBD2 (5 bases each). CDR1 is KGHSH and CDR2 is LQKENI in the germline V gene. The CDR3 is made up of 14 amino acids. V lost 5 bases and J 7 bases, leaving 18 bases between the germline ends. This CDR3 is CASSAGTYQWEQYF. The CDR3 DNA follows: TGTGCCAGCTCAGCCGGGACCTACCAATGGGAGCAGTACTTC.

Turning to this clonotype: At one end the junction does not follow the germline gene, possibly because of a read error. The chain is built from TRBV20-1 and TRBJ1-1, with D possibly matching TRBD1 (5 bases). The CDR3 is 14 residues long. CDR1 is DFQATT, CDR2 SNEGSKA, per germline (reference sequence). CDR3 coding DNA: TGCAGTGCTAGCTGGGGGACGGTGAACCCTGAAGCTTTCTTT. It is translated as CSASWGTVNPEAFF.

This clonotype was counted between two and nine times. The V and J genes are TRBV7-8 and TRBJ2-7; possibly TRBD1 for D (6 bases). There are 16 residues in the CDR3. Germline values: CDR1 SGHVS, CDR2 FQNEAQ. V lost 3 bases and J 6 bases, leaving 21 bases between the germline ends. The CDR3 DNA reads TGTGCCAGCAGCTTCCCGTTGGTCACAGGGTGGGCCGAGCAGTACTTC. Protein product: CASSFPLVTGWAEQYF.

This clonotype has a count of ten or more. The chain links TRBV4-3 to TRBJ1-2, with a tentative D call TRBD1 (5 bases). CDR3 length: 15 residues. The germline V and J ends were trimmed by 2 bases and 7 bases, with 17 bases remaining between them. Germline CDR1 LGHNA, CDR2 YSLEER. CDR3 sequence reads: CASSQSMGGSGGYTF. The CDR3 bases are TGCGCCAGCAGCCAAAGCATGGGGGGGAGCGGTGGCTACACCTTC.

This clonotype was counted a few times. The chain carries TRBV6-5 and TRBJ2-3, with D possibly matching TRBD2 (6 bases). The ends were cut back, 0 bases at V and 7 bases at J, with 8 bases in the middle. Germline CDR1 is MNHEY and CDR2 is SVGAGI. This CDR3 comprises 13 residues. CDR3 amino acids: CASSYSRGNTQYF. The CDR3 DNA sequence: TGTGCCAGCAGTTACTCGCGGGGAAATACGCAGTATTTT.

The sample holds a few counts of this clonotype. The CDR3 region has the DNA TGTGCCTGGGACCGTGGCAGACAGAACACCGGGGAGCTGTTTTTT. It specifies CAWDRGRQNTGELFF. V usage is TRBV30 and J usage is TRBJ2-2; D uncertain. Germline loops: CDR1 GTSNPN, CDR2 SVGIG (reference sequence). The CDR3 consists of 15 residues. The V gene lost 5 bases and the J gene lost 1 base, with 14 bases spanning the gap.

The CDR3 DNA sequence: TGCAGTGCTAGGATCCGGGACAGTGATCTTGGAGGAGATACGCAGTATTTT. Its protein is CSARIRDSDLGGDTQYF. This chain uses TRBV20-1 with TRBJ2-3, with TRBD1 matching over 7 bases. The CDR3 loop spans 17 amino acids. Trimming took 3 bases from V and 5 from J; bases not matched to a gene: 17. Germline lookup yields CDR1 DFQATT and CDR2 SNEGSKA (reference sequence).

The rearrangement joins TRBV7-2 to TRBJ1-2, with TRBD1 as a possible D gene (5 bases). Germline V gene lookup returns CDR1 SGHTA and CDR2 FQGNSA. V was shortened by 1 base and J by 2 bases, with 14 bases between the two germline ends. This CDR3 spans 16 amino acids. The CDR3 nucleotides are TGTGCCAGCAGCTTAGTGGGACGGACTTCGAACTATGGCTACACCTTC. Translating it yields CASSLVGRTSNYGYTF. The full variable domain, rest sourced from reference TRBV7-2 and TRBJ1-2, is GAGVSQSPSNKVTEKGKDVELRCDPISGHTALYWYRQSLGQGLEFLIYFQGNSAPDKSGLPSDRFSAERTGGSVSTLTIQRTQQEDSAVYLCASSLVGRTSNYGYTFGSGTRLTVV.

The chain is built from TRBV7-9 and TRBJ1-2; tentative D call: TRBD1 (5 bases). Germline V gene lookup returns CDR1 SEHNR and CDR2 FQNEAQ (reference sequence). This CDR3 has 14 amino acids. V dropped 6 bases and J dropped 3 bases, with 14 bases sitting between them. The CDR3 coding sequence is TGTGCCAGCAGTATGAGGGACCGCGACTATGGCTACACCTTC. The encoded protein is CASSMRDRDYGYTF.

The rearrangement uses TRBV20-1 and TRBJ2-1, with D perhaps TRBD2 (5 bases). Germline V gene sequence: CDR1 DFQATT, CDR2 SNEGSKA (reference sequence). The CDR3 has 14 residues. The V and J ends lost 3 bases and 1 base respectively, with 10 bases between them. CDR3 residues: CSASARRSYNEQFF. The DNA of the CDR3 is TGCAGTGCTAGTGCTCGGAGGTCCTACAATGAGCAGTTCTTC.